This TCR beta chain was profiled in a study of PD-1 blockade in classical Hodgkin lymphoma. Per the germline V gene, CDR1 is ENHRY and CDR2 is SYGVKD. The junction had 0 bases not matched to a gene; V was cut back by 0 bases and J by 5 bases. The CDR3 is made up of 14 amino acids. The time point was: cycle 4 day 1 (C4D1), after about 6 weeks of nivolumab. Each of the patients experienced relapse following autologous stem cell transplantation, and their brentuximab vedotin exposure differed. Assay used: immunoSEQ multiplex PCR; TCRdb lists only in-frame clones, some missing. The sample includes approximately 93,000 clones, around 80% of them seen just once.

The sequenced sample was peripheral blood mononuclear cells (PBMCs), obtained before the fourth cycle of nivolumab. The TCR originated in a human donor with classical Hodgkin lymphoma. This chain joins TRBV10-3 and TRBJ1-2; TRBD1 aligns across 10 bases. Here the CDR3 reads CAISESGQGYGYTF. The CDR3 DNA is TGTGCCATCAGTGAGTCGGGACAGGGGTATGGCTACACCTTC.